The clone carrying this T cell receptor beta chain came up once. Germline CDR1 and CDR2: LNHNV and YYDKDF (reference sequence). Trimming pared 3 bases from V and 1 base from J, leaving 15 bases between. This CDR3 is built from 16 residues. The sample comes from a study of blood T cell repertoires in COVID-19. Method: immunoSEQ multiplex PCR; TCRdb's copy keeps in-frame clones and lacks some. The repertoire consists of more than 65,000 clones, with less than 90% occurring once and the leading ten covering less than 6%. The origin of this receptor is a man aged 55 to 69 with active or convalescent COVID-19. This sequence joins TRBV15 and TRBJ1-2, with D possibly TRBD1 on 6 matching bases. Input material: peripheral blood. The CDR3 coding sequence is TGTGCCACCAGCAGGGGCGGGGGGCAGGATAACTATGGCTACACCTTC. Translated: CATSRGGGQDNYGYTF.